These 30 T cell receptor beta chains share one sample of origin, sequenced in a study of T cell repertoires in cytomegalovirus infection. TCRdb re-analysed the reads in MiXCR, keeping a single row per CDR3 protein. The sample holds 250,000 to 350,000 distinct CDR3 sequences; about a quarter are singletons and the top ten take approximately 15%. Sequences were obtained from PBMCs. These receptors were taken from a human donor in good health (CMV status not recorded). Some clones in this sample may be carry-over from other donors' samples.

Many counts were recorded for this clonotype. V usage is TRBV7-9 and J usage is TRBJ2-5, with unresolved D. The CDR3 is 13 amino acids. From germline, CDR1 is SEHNR and CDR2 FQNEAQ (reference sequence). V lost 3 bases to trimming and J lost 5 bases, with 10 bases between them. The CDR3 is CASSFPQRETQYF. CDR3 coding DNA: TGTGCCAGCAGCTTTCCGCAACGCGAGACCCAGTACTTC.

J is TRBJ1-2 and V is TRBV25-1; TRBD1 is a possible D gene (5 bases). This CDR3 has 12 residues. The germline gives CDR1 MGHDK, CDR2 SYGVNS. The germline V and J ends were trimmed by 7 bases and 8 bases, with 14 bases remaining between them. This CDR3 reads CASTPGRGGYTF. Written as DNA, the CDR3 is TGTGCCAGCACCCCAGGGCGTGGCGGCTACACCTTC.

CDR3: CASSRSGGSGNTIYF. The CDR3 region has the DNA TGTGCCAGCAGTCGATCAGGGGGCTCTGGAAACACCATATATTTT. The gene calls are TRBV28 and TRBJ1-3; 7 nucleotides align to TRBD1. There are 15 residues in the CDR3. With 5 bases clipped from V and 0 bases from J, the junction kept 4 bases outside the gene matches. CDR1 MDHEN and CDR2 SYDVKM come from the germline V gene.

This clonotype was seen more than once but under ten times. V and J are TRBV28 and TRBJ1-1; D call uncertain. The ends were cut back, 2 bases at V and 5 bases at J, with 6 bases in the middle. The CDR3 consists of 12 residues. Germline V gives CDR1 MDHEN, CDR2 SYDVKM. The CDR3 DNA reads TGTGCCAGCAGTTTACAGGAGACTGAAGCTTTCTTT. It codes for CASSLQETEAFF.

V and J are TRBV7-8 and TRBJ2-6; either TRBD1 or TRBD2 may fit D (6 bases each). The CDR3 is 18 amino acids. Deletions cut 7 bases from V and 0 bases from J, with 19 bases between. Germline-derived CDR1 and CDR2 are SGHVS and FQNEAQ. CDR3 sequence: CASNERGQGLSGANVLTF. In nucleotides, the CDR3 is TGTGCCAGCAACGAACGGGGGCAGGGGCTCTCTGGGGCCAACGTCCTGACTTTC.

This clonotype was counted only a few times. The gene calls are TRBV11-2 and TRBJ2-1; D is perhaps TRBD1 or TRBD2 (6 bases each). Germline V gene sequence: CDR1 SGHAT, CDR2 FQNNGV. The CDR3 has 14 residues. Trimming removed 6 bases from V and 5 bases from J, with 14 bases in between. CDR3 in DNA: TGTGCCAGCAGATCCCCGGGGGCCGACAATGAGCAGTTCTTC. Translating it yields CASRSPGADNEQFF.

The chain joins TRBV28 to TRBJ1-5; 11 positions agree with TRBD1. The CDR3 length is 18 residues. The V gene end was trimmed by 3 bases and the J gene end by 6 bases; junction bases not matched to a gene: 13. The germline V gene encodes CDR1 MDHEN and CDR2 SYDVKM. CDR3: CASSFFAIRDRGVQPQHF. CDR3 sequence (DNA): TGTGCCAGCAGTTTTTTCGCAATCCGGGACAGGGGGGTTCAGCCCCAGCATTTT.

This clonotype was counted a few times. This sequence joins TRBV15 and TRBJ1-2; a possible D gene is TRBD1 (5 bases). This CDR3 spans 14 amino acids. Germline assignment: CDR1 LNHNV and CDR2 YYDKDF (reference sequence). Trimming took 0 bases from V and 9 from J, leaving 14 bases between them. The CDR3 loop is CATSRDKGGGSYTF. The CDR3 DNA sequence: TGTGCCACCAGCAGAGATAAGGGCGGGGGTAGCTACACCTTC.

The rearrangement joins TRBV5-1 to TRBJ2-1, with 11 bases matching TRBD2. The CDR3 is 18 amino acids. The junction had 9 bases not matched to a gene; V was cut back by 4 bases and J by 0 bases. The germline V gene has CDR1 SGHRS and CDR2 YFSETQ. The CDR3 reads CASSPGLAAQSSYNEQFF. In nucleotides, the CDR3 is TGCGCCAGCAGCCCGGGACTAGCGGCCCAGAGCTCCTACAATGAGCAGTTCTTC. The full variable domain, its missing parts supplied by reference TRBV5-1 and TRBJ2-1, is KAGVTQTPRYLIKTRGQQVTLSCSPISGHRSVSWYQQTPGQGLQFLFEYFSETQRNKGNFPGRFSGRQFSNSRSEMNVSTLELGDSALYLCASSPGLAAQSSYNEQFFGPGTRLTVL.

V and J are TRBV20-1 and TRBJ1-6, with 7 nucleotides matching TRBD1. With 6 bases clipped from V and 4 bases from J, the junction kept 3 bases outside the gene matches. CDR1 is DFQATT, CDR2 SNEGSKA, per germline (reference sequence). This CDR3 spans 13 amino acids. This CDR3 reads CSARGQYNSPLHF. The CDR3 DNA follows: TGCAGTGCCCGGGGACAGTATAATTCACCCCTCCACTTT.

This clonotype was seen ten or more times. The gene calls are TRBV7-2 and TRBJ1-5; D is ambiguous. The V and J ends lost 4 bases and 0 bases respectively, with 7 bases between them. This CDR3 contains 14 residues. Germline V gene data show CDR1 as SGHTA and CDR2 as FQGNSA. The CDR3 here is CASSWQNSNQPQHF. For the CDR3, the DNA is TGTGCCAGCAGCTGGCAGAATAGCAATCAGCCCCAGCATTTT.

This rearrangement joins TRBV20-1 to TRBJ2-7; weak D call: TRBD2 (6 bases). Germline assignment: CDR1 DFQATT and CDR2 SNEGSKA (reference sequence). This CDR3 has 14 residues. V lost 2 bases and J 1 base, leaving 12 bases between the germline ends. The CDR3 coding sequence is TGCAGTGCTAGAAGGGTTAGCGGATCCTACGAGCAGTACTTC. It translates to CSARRVSGSYEQYF.

This clonotype was seen repeatedly, ten times or more. V gene TRBV28 combines with J gene TRBJ2-3; the D gene is possibly TRBD1 (6 bases). This CDR3 comprises 15 residues. V lost 6 bases to trimming and J lost 4 bases, with 17 bases between them. Per the germline V gene, CDR1 is MDHEN and CDR2 is SYDVKM. The CDR3 protein is CASSLHPDRPDTQYF. CDR3 nucleotide sequence: TGTGCCAGCAGCTTACACCCGGACAGACCAGATACGCAGTATTTT.

This clonotype was seen a handful of times. This chain joins TRBV20-1 and TRBJ2-5; D unclear. CDR3 size: 10 residues. Germline CDR1 and CDR2: DFQATT and SNEGSKA (reference sequence). Trimming pared 6 bases from V and 5 bases from J, leaving 7 bases between. The CDR3 coding sequence is TGCAGTGCCCAGAGGGAGACCCAGTACTTC. This encodes CSAQRETQYF.

This clonotype has just a few counts. The chain carries TRBV7-9 and TRBJ1-6, with 10 bases identical to TRBD1. Germline assignment: CDR1 SEHNR and CDR2 FQNEAQ (reference sequence). V gave up 1 base and J gave up 9 bases; unmatched junction bases: 6. The CDR3 contains 16 residues. The DNA of the CDR3 is TGTGCCAGCAGCTTAGGTCCGGGACAGGGGTTTTCACCCCTCCACTTT. The encoded protein is CASSLGPGQGFSPLHF.

This clonotype was counted ten times or more. The chain links TRBV7-6 to TRBJ2-7, with D hard to call. V lost 0 bases and J 5 bases, leaving 8 bases between the germline ends. The germline V gene encodes CDR1 SGHVS and CDR2 FNYEAQ. There are 13 residues in the CDR3. The CDR3 region is CASSLAQSHEQYF. For the CDR3, the DNA is TGTGCCAGCAGCTTAGCGCAGTCCCACGAGCAGTACTTC.

This clonotype was counted ten times or more. V gene TRBV10-3 combines with J gene TRBJ1-5; a possible D gene is TRBD1 (5 bases). The CDR3 has 14 residues. The V gene's germline CDR1 is ENHRY and CDR2 SYGVKD. The germline V and J ends were trimmed by 6 bases and 0 bases, with 9 bases remaining between them. The CDR3 loop is CAIRGEGSNQPQHF. The DNA for the CDR3 is TGTGCCATCAGGGGGGAGGGTAGCAATCAGCCCCAGCATTTT.

The rearrangement joins TRBV11-2 to TRBJ2-1, with 11 positions matching TRBD2. V dropped 5 bases and J dropped 6; count of bases not matched to a gene: 9. The CDR3 has 16 amino acids. CDR1 and CDR2 (germline): SGHAT, FQNNGV. The CDR3 nucleotides are TGTGCCAGCAGCCTGGGGACTAGCGGTGGGATCAATGAGCAGTTCTTC. This gives the protein CASSLGTSGGINEQFF.

This clonotype turned up a few times. The rearrangement links TRBV6-1 to TRBJ2-1, with D maybe TRBD2 (6 bases). This CDR3 contains 13 residues. V was pared by 1 base and J by 9 bases, with 10 bases between. Per germline, CDR1 MNHNS and CDR2 SASEGT. The CDR3 nucleotides are TGTGCCAGCAGTGAAGGATGGAGGGGTGAGCAGTTCTTC. Translating gives CASSEGWRGEQFF.

This clonotype was seen at least ten times. The chain carries TRBV11-3 and TRBJ2-7; D is unresolved. V was trimmed by 1 base and J by 0 bases, leaving 10 bases between them. Germline-derived CDR1 and CDR2 are SGHNT and YENEEA. The CDR3 has 15 amino acids. In DNA form, the CDR3 reads TGTGCCAGCAGCTTAGCTGGCCCTAACTCCTACGAGCAGTACTTC. It translates to CASSLAGPNSYEQYF.

This rearrangement joins TRBV19 to TRBJ2-5; D is possibly TRBD2 (6 bases). The germline V and J ends were trimmed by 7 bases and 4 bases, with 13 bases remaining between them. Germline CDR1 LNHDA, CDR2 SQIVND (reference sequence). The CDR3 covers 13 residues. CDR3 in DNA: TGTGCCAGTAACTTCGGGAGATCAGAGACCCAGTACTTC. Protein: CASNFGRSETQYF.

The rearrangement links TRBV7-2 to TRBJ1-4, with D possibly being TRBD1 (6 bases). V was clipped by 5 bases and J by 12 bases, with 16 bases between them. The CDR3 is 13 residues long. Germline CDR1 is SGHTA and CDR2 is FQGNSA. The CDR3 DNA reads TGTGCCAGCAGCCCTCCGGCAGGGGAGCAACTGTTTTTT. Translation gives CASSPPAGEQLFF.

Of note for this clonotype: A read error is possible here, since a much larger clone lies one base away. This chain connects TRBV7-2 to TRBJ1-5; 7 bases map to TRBD1. The CDR3 covers 16 residues. V shed 8 bases, J shed 3 bases, and the junction held 13 bases outside the gene matches. Germline CDR1 SGHTA, CDR2 FQGNSA. The CDR3 reads CASGAIRQGHNQPQHF. The DNA for the CDR3 is TGTGCCAGCGGCGCGATTCGACAGGGTCACAATCAGCCCCAGCATTTT.

The table lists this clonotype with many counts. The chain is built from TRBV7-2 and TRBJ2-3; a possible D gene is TRBD2 (5 bases). V shed 1 base and J shed 1 base, with 9 bases lying between them. Germline CDR1 and CDR2: SGHTA and FQGNSA. The CDR3 is 15 residues long. CDR3 in amino acids: CASSLEAVGTDTQYF. The CDR3 DNA reads as TGTGCCAGCAGCTTAGAAGCGGTGGGCACAGATACGCAGTATTTT.

J is TRBJ1-5 and V is TRBV7-2; D is possibly TRBD1 (6 bases). Trimming removed 8 bases at V and 0 bases at J, with 14 bases between. This CDR3 spans 15 amino acids. Germline assignment: CDR1 SGHTA and CDR2 FQGNSA. CDR3 in amino acids: CASGHGQNSNQPQHF. The CDR3 nucleotides are TGTGCCAGCGGCCACGGACAGAATAGCAATCAGCCCCAGCATTTT.

There are a few counts of this clonotype. The chain couples TRBV7-2 to TRBJ2-1; 11 positions agree with TRBD1. Germline trimming cut 4 bases from V and 8 bases from J; bases unmatched to any gene: 4. CDR3 size: 14 residues. Germline V gives CDR1 SGHTA, CDR2 FQGNSA. The CDR3 spells CASSSRGQGDEQFF. Here the CDR3 DNA reads TGTGCCAGCAGCTCTAGGGGACAGGGGGATGAGCAGTTCTTC.

This clonotype has a handful of counts. The rearrangement uses TRBV20-1 and TRBJ2-7; TRBD1 agrees at 7 bases. Germline values: CDR1 DFQATT, CDR2 SNEGSKA (reference sequence). Trimming cost V 3 bases and J 2 bases; bases outside gene matches: 10. The CDR3 has 15 amino acids. Here the CDR3 DNA reads TGCAGTGCTAGTTCTCCGGGACAGAATACCTACGAGCAGTACTTC. Amino acids: CSASSPGQNTYEQYF.

The chain couples TRBV12-3 or TRBV12-4 to TRBJ1-1; unclear D gene. The CDR3 is 13 residues long. V lost 4 bases and J lost 6, with 12 bases in between. For the CDR3, the DNA is TGTGCCAGCAGTTCCCGTTGGAGCGCTGAAGCTTTCTTT. It yields the protein CASSSRWSAEAFF.

This clonotype was seen many times. The V call is TRBV7-9, the J call TRBJ2-6; no firm D call. Trimming cost V 4 bases and J 0 bases, with 4 bases left between them. This CDR3 contains 14 residues. The germline V gene has CDR1 SEHNR and CDR2 FQNEAQ (reference sequence). CDR3 coding DNA: TGTGCCAGCAGCTCCCACTCTGGGGCCAACGTCCTGACTTTC. Protein sequence: CASSSHSGANVLTF.

This clonotype has only a few counts. CDR3 coding DNA: TGTGCCAGCGAGACATACAATGAGCAGTTCTTC. Amino acid sequence: CASETYNEQFF. The chain carries TRBV12-3 or TRBV12-4 and TRBJ2-1, with no clear D. Trimming cost V 8 bases and J 4 bases, with 6 bases left between them. There are 11 residues in the CDR3.